The TCR beta chain under discussion was sequenced for a study of blood T cell repertoires in COVID-19. The CDR3 covers 15 residues. Deletions cut 3 bases from V and 5 bases from J, with 11 bases between. CDR1 is KGHSH, CDR2 LQKENI, per germline. The age range of participants was about 18 to 100 years, with residence in about two dozen US areas. Which cohort a participant joined came from the clinical history participants gave. Profiling relied on immunoSEQ multiplex PCR, and the TCRdb table lists in-frame clones only, not all of them. The repertoire consists of about 370,000 clones, with over 75% occurring once and the leading ten covering 1%. This clone was recorded once.

The rearrangement links TRBV18 to TRBJ1-6; tentative D call: TRBD1 (6 bases). The clonotype comes from a man aged 18 to 30 who had recovered from COVID-19. The specimen was PBMCs or T cells enriched from blood (not recorded which). The CDR3 DNA reads TGTGCCAGCTCACCGGGGGGGGCGGATAATTCACCCCTCCACTTT. It yields the protein CASSPGGADNSPLHF.